Listed here are 3 T cell receptor beta chains from one sample, sequenced in a study of T cell responses to AZD1222 COVID-19 vaccine. The assay was immunoSEQ multiplex PCR, and TCRdb's table has in-frame clones only and misses some. Here the sample spans roughly 83,000 clones, 86% being singletons. The specimen was peripheral blood, collected on day 0 of AZD1222 vaccination. Receptor source: an adult in good health.

The chain combines TRBV6-5 with TRBJ2-3; D is uncertain. Germline V gives CDR1 MNHEY, CDR2 SVGAGI. The CDR3 length is 13 residues. V was pared by 2 bases and J by 9 bases, with 12 bases between. CDR3 amino acids: CASSYTYAKTQYF. CDR3 coding DNA: TGTGCCAGCAGTTACACCTACGCTAAGACGCAGTATTTT.

In its sample, this clone ranks as medium-sized (0.01 to 0.1%). The chain couples TRBV27 to TRBJ1-6, with 9 bases fitting TRBD1. The CDR3 is 17 residues long. In germline, CDR1 is MNHEY, CDR2 SMNVEV (reference sequence). With V trimmed by 6 bases and J by 10 bases, 16 bases remained unmatched. CDR3 protein: CASSHFGTGLLRSPLHF. CDR3 nucleotides: TGTGCCAGCAGCCATTTCGGGACAGGGCTTCTGCGGTCACCCCTCCACTTT.

The chain uses TRBV5-4 and TRBJ1-2; 7 bases line up with TRBD1. Losses at the gene ends were 4 bases for V and 10 bases for J; bases not matched to a gene: 10. Per the germline V gene, CDR1 is SGHNT and CDR2 is YYREEE (reference sequence). CDR3 length: 13 amino acids. CDR3 loop: CASSLISGQLYTF. The CDR3 coding sequence is TGTGCCAGCAGCCTAATCTCGGGACAGCTCTACACCTTC.